Presented here are 29 T cell receptor beta chains from one specimen sequenced in a study of blood T cell repertoires in COVID-19. Data came from immunoSEQ multiplex PCR; TCRdb stores just in-frame clones and leaves some out. The table lists about 64,000 clones, around 84% of them singletons. The source material was peripheral blood. These receptors came from a man in his fifties with active COVID-19.

This rearrangement joins TRBV27 to TRBJ2-7; 10 bases fit TRBD2. The CDR3 covers 17 residues. From germline, CDR1 is MNHEY and CDR2 SMNVEV (reference sequence). The ends lost 2 bases at V and 4 bases at J; junction bases unmatched: 11. The CDR3 spells CASSLMKRGLAFYEQYF. CDR3 DNA: TGTGCCAGCAGTTTAATGAAAAGGGGACTAGCGTTTTACGAGCAGTACTTC.

J is TRBJ1-1 and V is TRBV2; D gene unclear. The germline V and J ends were trimmed by 6 bases and 3 bases, with 14 bases remaining between them. The CDR3 length is 14 residues. Germline V CDR1 and CDR2: SNHLY, FYNNEI. DNA for the CDR3: TGTGCCAGCAGACCCAGAGGGTTGGACACTGAAGCTTTCTTT. Translating it yields CASRPRGLDTEAFF.

The V and J genes are TRBV5-1 and TRBJ2-3, with a weak D call TRBD2 (5 bases). With 7 bases removed from V and 2 bases from J, the gap between germline ends came to 20 bases. Germline assignment: CDR1 SGHRS and CDR2 YFSETQ. The CDR3 totals 16 residues. The CDR3 protein is CASGDRRTSVTDTQYF. The DNA for the CDR3 is TGCGCCAGCGGGGATCGAAGGACTTCCGTCACAGATACGCAGTATTTT.

There are a few counts of this clone. This rearrangement joins TRBV7-9 to TRBJ2-7, with 10 positions matching TRBD1. Germline V gives CDR1 SEHNR, CDR2 FQNEAQ (reference sequence). V shed 5 bases, J shed 8 bases, and the junction held 6 bases outside the gene matches. The CDR3 runs to 13 residues. The CDR3 loop reads CASSAGTGDKQYF. The CDR3 DNA is TGTGCCAGCAGCGCCGGGACAGGGGACAAGCAGTACTTC. Full variable domain (outside the CDR3, taken from reference TRBV7-9 and TRBJ2-7): DTGVSQNPRHKITKRGQNVTFRCDPISEHNRLYWYRQTLGQGPEFLTYFQNEAQLEKSRLLSDRFSAERPKGSFSTLEIQRTEQGDSAMYLCASSAGTGDKQYFGPGTRLTVT.

The chain combines TRBV30 with TRBJ2-1; 14 bases fit TRBD2. Trimming at V came to 0 bases and at J to 10 bases, leaving 8 bases not matched to a gene. The length of the CDR3 is 16 residues. CDR1 GTSNPN and CDR2 SVGIG come from the germline V gene (reference sequence). As DNA, the CDR3 is TGTGCCTGGAGTGTAACGACTAGCGGGAGGGGACGGGAGCAGTTCTTC. It encodes CAWSVTTSGRGREQFF.

V gene TRBV6-5 combines with J gene TRBJ1-2; 7 bases agree with TRBD1. V lost 2 bases and J lost 0; bases outside the gene matches: 6. CDR3 length equals 16 residues. Germline V gene lookup returns CDR1 MNHEY and CDR2 SVGAGI. The CDR3 coding sequence is TGTGCCAGCAGTTACCAATCACAGGGGCCTAACTATGGCTACACCTTC. It codes for CASSYQSQGPNYGYTF.

The chain links TRBV5-4 to TRBJ2-7, with TRBD1 identical over 8 bases. The V segment lost 5 bases and the J segment 6 bases; nucleotides outside the gene matches: 4. CDR1 and CDR2 (germline): SGHNT, YYREEE (reference sequence). The CDR3 consists of 12 residues. Written as DNA, the CDR3 is TGTGCCAGCAGTTTCGGACAGGGCGAGCAGTACTTC. It encodes CASSFGQGEQYF.

This chain uses TRBV5-5 with TRBJ1-4; D is uncertain. Trimming removed 1 base at V and 11 bases at J, with 12 bases between. Germline V gives CDR1 SGHKS, CDR2 YYEKEE (reference sequence). The CDR3 spans 13 residues. CDR3 residues: CASSLRAAGKLFF. For the CDR3, the DNA is TGTGCCAGCAGCTTGAGAGCCGCAGGTAAACTGTTTTTT.

The chain links TRBV15 to TRBJ2-1, with 10 nucleotides matching TRBD2. Germline trimming cut 4 bases from V and 7 bases from J; bases unmatched to any gene: 7. Germline lookup yields CDR1 LNHNV and CDR2 YYDKDF (reference sequence). The length of the CDR3 is 15 residues. The CDR3 DNA reads TGTGCCACCAGCATTCTAGCGGGAGTGGGAAATGAGCAGTTCTTC. Residues: CATSILAGVGNEQFF.

This chain uses TRBV5-1 with TRBJ2-7; the D is unclear. Germline lookup yields CDR1 SGHRS and CDR2 YFSETQ. The CDR3 covers 11 residues. V lost 3 bases to trimming and J lost 3 bases, with 4 bases between them. CDR3: CASSSSYEQYF. The CDR3 DNA reads as TGCGCCAGCAGCTCGAGCTACGAGCAGTACTTC.

This chain connects TRBV7-3 to TRBJ2-1, with 14 nucleotides matching TRBD2. The J segment lost 7 bases and the V segment lost 1 base, leaving 6 bases of the junction unmatched. This CDR3 is built from 17 residues. Germline V lookup: CDR1 SGHTA, CDR2 FQGTGA. CDR3 loop: CASSLNRRLAGGNEQFF. The CDR3 coding sequence is TGTGCCAGCAGCTTAAACCGGAGACTAGCGGGGGGGAATGAGCAGTTCTTC.

The V and J genes are TRBV18 and TRBJ2-2; no firm D call. Germline V gives CDR1 KGHSH, CDR2 LQKENI. The CDR3 is 13 residues long. Trimming pared 6 bases from V and 6 bases from J, leaving 11 bases between. In DNA, the CDR3 is TGTGCCAGCTCCCGTGACGGGTCCGGGGAGCTGTTTTTT. Its protein product is CASSRDGSGELFF.

The rearrangement links TRBV23-1 to TRBJ2-4; D is uncertain. TRBV23-1 is assigned to the ORF class and has an uncertain function. The CDR3 contains 17 residues. Trimming pared 0 bases from V and 0 bases from J, leaving 12 bases between. In DNA, the CDR3 is TGCGCCAGCAGTCAATCCTTCGCGGATATAGCCAAAAACATTCAGTACTTC. It translates to CASSQSFADIAKNIQYF.

The chain joins TRBV18 to TRBJ2-1, with TRBD2 matching 8 bases. This CDR3 contains 15 residues. The V and J ends lost 4 bases and 5 bases, in that order; junction bases with no gene match: 7. Germline CDR1 KGHSH, CDR2 LQKENI. The CDR3 DNA reads as TGTGCCAGCTCACAGAGGACTAGCAGAAACAATGAGCAGTTCTTC. The encoded protein is CASSQRTSRNNEQFF.

The chain couples TRBV25-1 to TRBJ2-5; 8 nucleotides agree with TRBD1. After removal of 1 base from V and 5 bases from J, the junction contained 6 bases not matched to a gene. This CDR3 spans 15 amino acids. CDR1 is MGHDK and CDR2 is SYGVNS in the germline V gene. This CDR3 reads CASSESGHRGETQYF. The DNA for the CDR3 is TGTGCCAGCAGTGAATCAGGTCACAGGGGGGAGACCCAGTACTTC. The complete variable domain, with remaining parts taken from reference TRBV25-1 and TRBJ2-5, reads EADIYQTPRYLVIGTGKKITLECSQTMGHDKMYWYQQDPGMELHLIHYSYGVNSTEKGDLSSESTVSRIRTEHFPLTLESARPSHTSQYLCASSESGHRGETQYFGPGTRLLVL.

The CDR3 loop is CASSPKGATNEKLFF. Written as DNA, the CDR3 is TGTGCCAGCAGCCCTAAGGGGGCAACTAATGAAAAACTGTTTTTT. The rearrangement joins TRBV7-9 to TRBJ1-4; weak D call: TRBD1 (6 bases). This CDR3 has 15 amino acids. Deletions cut 5 bases from V and 0 bases from J, with 10 bases between. The germline V gene has CDR1 SEHNR and CDR2 FQNEAQ (reference sequence).

V and J are TRBV3-1 (or the pseudogene TRBV3-2) and TRBJ2-5, with TRBD2 matching 13 bases. CDR3 length equals 17 residues. Germline loops: CDR1 LGHDT, CDR2 YNNKEL (reference sequence). The J segment lost 8 bases and the V segment lost 8 bases, leaving 17 bases of the junction unmatched. The CDR3 reads CASGKHLTGLAGVTQYF. As DNA, the CDR3 is TGTGCCAGCGGCAAGCATCTGACTGGACTAGCGGGGGTTACCCAGTACTTC.

V is TRBV7-2 and J is TRBJ1-1; TRBD1 matches 8 bases. The CDR3 sequence is 15 residues long. After removal of 6 bases from V and 6 bases from J, the junction contained 12 bases not matched to a gene. The germline gives CDR1 SGHTA, CDR2 FQGNSA. As DNA, the CDR3 is TGTGCCAGCAGTCCAACTACAGGGGGAGGTCCTGAAGCTTTCTTT. Translating gives CASSPTTGGGPEAFF.

This chain connects TRBV14 to TRBJ2-1, with 13 bases matching TRBD2. This CDR3 contains 15 residues. V shed 3 bases and J 9 bases; nucleotides not matched to a gene: 5. Germline V gene lookup returns CDR1 SGHDN and CDR2 FVKESK. CDR3 coding DNA: TGTGCCAGCAGCCAGCCCGGACTAGCGGGAGTTGAGCAGTTCTTC. It codes for CASSQPGLAGVEQFF.

This clone has just one count. The chain carries TRBV7-9 and TRBJ2-2, with D unresolved. Trimming took off 0 bases at V and 6 bases at J, with 8 bases between the two ends. Germline V lookup: CDR1 SEHNR, CDR2 FQNEAQ (reference sequence). The CDR3 is made up of 14 amino acids. The CDR3 sequence is CASSLAAQSGELFF. Written as DNA, the CDR3 is TGTGCCAGCAGCTTAGCGGCCCAGTCCGGGGAGCTGTTTTTT.

The chain combines TRBV3-1 (or the pseudogene TRBV3-2) with TRBJ1-1; D gene uncertain. The CDR3 sequence is 14 residues long. V shed 5 bases and J shed 5 bases, with 15 bases lying between them. Germline CDR1 LGHDT, CDR2 YNNKEL (reference sequence). The CDR3 DNA reads as TGTGCCAGCAGCTCAAGAGGAGTGGTAACTGAAGCTTTCTTT. Translation gives CASSSRGVVTEAFF.

V usage is TRBV11-1 and J usage is TRBJ1-1; no clear D. V gave up 1 base and J gave up 5 bases, with 11 bases separating them. The CDR3 is 14 residues long. Germline CDR1 reads SGHAT; CDR2 reads FQDESV (reference sequence). CDR3 nucleotides: TGTGCCAGCAGCTTAGAGAGGTCCAGTACTGAAGCTTTCTTT. Translating it yields CASSLERSSTEAFF.

This clone was observed a handful of times. The chain uses TRBV19 and TRBJ1-6; 7 bases map to TRBD1. With V trimmed by 10 bases and J by 5 bases, 11 bases remained unmatched. Germline values: CDR1 LNHDA, CDR2 SQIVND (reference sequence). There are 15 residues in the CDR3. The CDR3 loop is CATKRTGTDNSPLHF. The DNA for the CDR3 is TGTGCCACGAAACGGACAGGAACCGATAATTCACCCCTCCACTTT.

The chain links TRBV5-1 to TRBJ2-7, with 9 bases that match TRBD1. This CDR3 has 15 amino acids. V trimming: 0 bases; J trimming: 4 bases; junction bases outside the gene matches: 5. Germline V gene sequence: CDR1 SGHRS, CDR2 YFSETQ. DNA for the CDR3: TGCGCCAGCAGCTTGGCTGGGACAGGGATATACGAGCAGTACTTC. Translated: CASSLAGTGIYEQYF.

The chain links TRBV5-4 to TRBJ1-4; TRBD1 agrees at 7 bases. The V segment lost 4 bases and the J segment 6 bases; nucleotides outside the gene matches: 9. Germline V gene data show CDR1 as SGHNT and CDR2 as YYREEE (reference sequence). This CDR3 spans 15 amino acids. The CDR3 sequence: CASSAAGGRDEKLFF. DNA for the CDR3: TGTGCCAGCAGCGCCGCAGGGGGTCGAGATGAAAAACTGTTTTTT.

This clone was recorded a few times. The chain uses TRBV7-9 and TRBJ2-7, with a weak D call TRBD2 (5 bases). Germline lookup yields CDR1 SEHNR and CDR2 FQNEAQ (reference sequence). V lost 2 bases, J lost 1 base, and 9 bases lay in between. This CDR3 has 14 amino acids. In DNA form, the CDR3 reads TGTGCCAGCAGCTTATCTAGCACTTCCTACGAGCAGTACTTC. Its translation: CASSLSSTSYEQYF.

V is TRBV7-9 and J is TRBJ2-3; unclear D gene. The CDR3 consists of 15 residues. Per germline, CDR1 SEHNR and CDR2 FQNEAQ (reference sequence). The ends were cut back, 1 base at V and 2 bases at J, with 10 bases in the middle. CDR3 coding DNA: TGTGCCAGCAGCTTAGGACGGAGCCCCACAGATACGCAGTATTTT. This encodes CASSLGRSPTDTQYF. The full variable domain, rest sourced from reference TRBV7-9 and TRBJ2-3, is DTGVSQNPRHKITKRGQNVTFRCDPISEHNRLYWYRQTLGQGPEFLTYFQNEAQLEKSRLLSDRFSAERPKGSFSTLEIQRTEQGDSAMYLCASSLGRSPTDTQYFGPGTRLTVL.

In its sample, this clone was seen once. The chain couples TRBV6-2 or TRBV6-3 to TRBJ2-7; 8 bases align to TRBD1. The CDR3 loop spans 16 amino acids. Germline V gene lookup returns CDR1 MNHEY and CDR2 SVGEGT. V dropped 5 bases and J dropped 1; count of bases not matched to a gene: 10. The CDR3 DNA follows: TGTGCCAGCAGTACAACCGGGACAGGCAAATCCTACGAGCAGTACTTC. The encoded protein is CASSTTGTGKSYEQYF.

This clone was counted a few times. This rearrangement joins TRBV5-4 to TRBJ2-2; D is possibly TRBD2 (5 bases). The germline V and J ends were trimmed by 6 bases and 2 bases, with 8 bases remaining between them. CDR1 SGHNT and CDR2 YYREEE come from the germline V gene (reference sequence). CDR3 length equals 13 residues. This chain's CDR3 is CASKEVNTGELFF. CDR3 DNA: TGTGCCAGCAAGGAGGTTAACACCGGGGAGCTGTTTTTT.